This TCR beta chain was recorded in a study of spatial heterogeneity in lung cancer. Study in general: Consistently, beta-chain sequences turned up in larger numbers than alpha-chain sequences did. An average of more than ten raw reads was observed per unique TCR and UMI combination. Study-wide results and limits: Among blood samples, ubiquitous expanded tumor TCRs appeared more at resection than at follow-up.

At least ten counts were recorded for this clonotype. The target antigen is unknown. Time point: sample taken at primary tumor resection. Unsorted samples of tumor, nontumor lung or frozen PBMC had their whole RNA sequenced. V lost 3 bases, J lost 5 bases, and 6 bases stayed unmatched. The CDR3 runs to 14 residues. Germline V gives CDR1 KGHSH, CDR2 LQKENI. The presence of a unique molecular identifier marked each TCR cDNA molecule. MiXCR, applied by TCRdb to the 5' RACE reads, yields one record per CDR3 protein. The repertoire holds 30,000 to 45,000 distinct CDR3 sequences, with roughly 5.6% as singletons.

The rearrangement joins TRBV18 to TRBJ1-2; TRBD1 matches 7 bases. The TCR sequence derives from a female donor with early-stage non-small cell lung cancer. The source material was PBMCs, sampled at surgery. The DNA of the CDR3 is TGTGCCAGCTCACCGGGACAGACCGAGTATGGCTACACCTTC. Its protein product is CASSPGQTEYGYTF.